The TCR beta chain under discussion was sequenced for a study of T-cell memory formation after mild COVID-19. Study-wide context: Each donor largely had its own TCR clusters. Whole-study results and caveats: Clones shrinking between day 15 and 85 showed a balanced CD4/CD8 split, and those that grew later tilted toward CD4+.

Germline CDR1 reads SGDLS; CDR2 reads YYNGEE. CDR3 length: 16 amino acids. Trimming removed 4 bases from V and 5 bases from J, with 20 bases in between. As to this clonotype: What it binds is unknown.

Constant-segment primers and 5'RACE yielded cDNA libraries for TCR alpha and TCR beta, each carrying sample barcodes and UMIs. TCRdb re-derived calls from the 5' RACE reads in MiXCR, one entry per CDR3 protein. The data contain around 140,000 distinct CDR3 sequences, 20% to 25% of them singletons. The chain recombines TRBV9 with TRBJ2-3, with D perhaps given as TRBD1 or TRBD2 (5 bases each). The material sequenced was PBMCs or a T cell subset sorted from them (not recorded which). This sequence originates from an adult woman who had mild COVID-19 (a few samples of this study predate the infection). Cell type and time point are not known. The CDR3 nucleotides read TGTGCCAGCAGCTCATGGGACCCCACAGGACGAGATACGCAGTATTTT. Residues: CASSSWDPTGRDTQYF.